The clone carrying this TCR beta chain was seen a handful of times. What it binds is not known. This table comes from immunoSEQ multiplex PCR, and its TCRdb copy is limited to in-frame clones, with some not included. Of some 99,000 clones listed, about 91% are singletons. This sample stems from a study of T cell responses to AZD1222 COVID-19 vaccine. Study-wide results and limits: The repertoires were collected only after the peak T cell response. Donors were largely white British and mainly female; clonal diversity was possibly underestimated.

Trimming removed 4 bases from V and 3 bases from J, with 15 bases in between. Germline CDR1 and CDR2: GTSNPN and SVGIG (reference sequence). The CDR3 is 14 residues long. The J gene is TRBJ1-1, the V gene TRBV30, with no clear D. The source was peripheral blood, collected on day 0 of AZD1222 vaccination. The clonotype originates from an adult in good health. The CDR3 nucleotides read TGTGCCTGGAATGTGGTGGGTGGGTACACTGAAGCTTTCTTT. Translation: CAWNVVGGYTEAFF.